The 24 T cell receptor beta chains below were found in one sample sequenced in a study of blood T cell repertoires in COVID-19. The method was immunoSEQ multiplex PCR; TCRdb's version includes in-frame clones alone and lacks a portion of them. The repertoire holds about 120,000 clones, with 75% to 85% as singletons. The specimen was peripheral blood. These receptors came from a man aged 35-49 years with active or convalescent COVID-19.

This clone was counted once. The chain's CDR3 is CASSLAGELDQPQHF. The CDR3 DNA is TGTGCCAGCAGCTTAGCTGGGGAGCTGGATCAGCCCCAGCATTTT. The rearrangement uses TRBV7-9 and TRBJ1-5, with unresolved D. Trimming removed 0 bases from V and 5 bases from J, with 11 bases in between. The CDR3 totals 15 residues. Germline V CDR1 and CDR2: SEHNR, FQNEAQ (reference sequence).

V and J are TRBV5-1 and TRBJ2-1; D is unclear. This CDR3 comprises 14 residues. The germline V gene encodes CDR1 SGHRS and CDR2 YFSETQ. V lost 4 bases, J lost 4 bases, and 12 bases lay in between. This CDR3 reads CASSLRTQYNEQFF. CDR3 bases: TGCGCCAGCAGCCTCCGCACACAGTACAATGAGCAGTTCTTC. The full variable domain, its missing parts supplied by reference TRBV5-1 and TRBJ2-1, is KAGVTQTPRYLIKTRGQQVTLSCSPISGHRSVSWYQQTPGQGLQFLFEYFSETQRNKGNFPGRFSGRQFSNSRSEMNVSTLELGDSALYLCASSLRTQYNEQFFGPGTRLTVL.

This chain joins TRBV7-9 and TRBJ2-7; perhaps TRBD1 as D (5 bases). The CDR3 covers 14 residues. V was trimmed by 3 bases and J by 4 bases, leaving 13 bases between them. Germline CDR1 and CDR2: SEHNR and FQNEAQ (reference sequence). This chain's CDR3 is CASSLGQGLYEQYF. The CDR3, as DNA: TGTGCCAGCAGCTTGGGGCAGGGCCTTTACGAGCAGTACTTC.

The chain is built from TRBV19 and TRBJ2-7; 7 bases map to TRBD2. CDR3 length: 14 residues. Germline V gene data show CDR1 as LNHDA and CDR2 as SQIVND (reference sequence). The ends lost 4 bases at V and 6 bases at J; junction bases unmatched: 9. The CDR3 loop is CASSREGRTGEQYF. CDR3 in DNA: TGTGCCAGTAGTAGGGAGGGAAGAACAGGCGAGCAGTACTTC. The full variable domain, with the rest looked up from reference TRBV19 and TRBJ2-7, is DGGITQSPKYLFRKEGQNVTLSCEQNLNHDAMYWYRQDPGQGLRLIYYSQIVNDFQKGDIAEGYSVSREKKESFPLTVTSAQKNPTAFYLCASSREGRTGEQYFGPGTRLTVT.

This chain connects TRBV18 to TRBJ2-1, with TRBD2 as a possible D gene (5 bases). This CDR3 is built from 13 residues. Trimming stripped 6 bases from V and 6 bases from J, with 12 bases between. CDR1 is KGHSH, CDR2 LQKENI, per germline. The CDR3 nucleotides read TGTGCCAGCTCCGCCACTAGTACCAATGAGCAGTTCTTC. It is translated as CASSATSTNEQFF.

This clone was counted a few times. V usage is TRBV6-5 and J usage is TRBJ2-7, with D possibly matching TRBD2 (5 bases). V was clipped by 10 bases and J by 6 bases, with 19 bases between them. This CDR3 spans 13 amino acids. Per germline, CDR1 MNHEY and CDR2 SVGAGI. This chain's CDR3 is CATGESRLGEQYF. The CDR3, as DNA: TGTGCCACCGGGGAGTCCCGACTCGGCGAGCAGTACTTC.

This clone was recorded once. This chain joins TRBV14 and TRBJ2-1, with 11 bases matching TRBD1. Losses at the gene ends were 1 base for V and 7 bases for J; bases not matched to a gene: 6. Looked up from germline, CDR1 is SGHDN and CDR2 is FVKESK. The CDR3 covers 16 residues. CDR3 coding DNA: TGTGCCAGCAGCCAAGGGCGGGACAGGGGGTCGAATGAGCAGTTCTTC. This codes for CASSQGRDRGSNEQFF.

For the CDR3, the DNA is TGTGCCAGTAGTATATACCAGTTGTCCTATAATTCACCCCTCCACTTT. It codes for CASSIYQLSYNSPLHF. This rearrangement joins TRBV19 to TRBJ1-6; D ambiguous. CDR1 and CDR2 from the germline V gene are LNHDA and SQIVND (reference sequence). Trimming cost V 2 bases and J 1 base, with 9 bases left between them. The CDR3 spans 16 residues.

The chain combines TRBV18 with TRBJ2-3; weak D call: TRBD1 (6 bases). CDR3 length equals 16 residues. Per germline, CDR1 KGHSH and CDR2 LQKENI. V dropped 3 bases and J dropped 0 bases, with 13 bases sitting between them. CDR3 in DNA: TGTGCCAGCTCACCGAGACAGGAGACTAGCACAGATACGCAGTATTTT. Its translation: CASSPRQETSTDTQYF.

The CDR3 protein is CANLRGTYEQYF. CDR3 sequence (DNA): TGTGCCAACCTCCGAGGAACCTACGAGCAGTACTTC. The rearrangement uses TRBV5-6 and TRBJ2-7; D is ambiguous. CDR1 is SGHDT, CDR2 YYEEEE, per germline. CDR3 length equals 12 residues. With 9 bases removed from V and 2 bases from J, the gap between germline ends came to 12 bases.

This clone was detected once. The V and J genes are TRBV4-3 and TRBJ2-2; 13 bases are a match to TRBD2. CDR1 is LGHNA and CDR2 is YSLEER in the germline V gene. V lost 2 bases to trimming and J lost 5 bases; unmatched junction nucleotides: 5. The CDR3 runs to 17 residues. The CDR3 loop reads CASSQPLAGGRTGELFF. CDR3 DNA: TGCGCCAGCAGCCAACCACTAGCGGGGGGGCGGACCGGGGAGCTGTTTTTT.

J is TRBJ2-7 and V is TRBV10-3; D perhaps matches TRBD1 (5 bases). Germline V gene lookup returns CDR1 ENHRY and CDR2 SYGVKD. V lost 8 bases to trimming and J lost 1 base, with 15 bases between them. The CDR3 runs to 14 residues. For the CDR3, the DNA is TGTGCCATCGCAACAGGTCCCCCGTCCTACGAGCAGTACTTC. It translates to CAIATGPPSYEQYF.

This sequence joins TRBV19 and TRBJ2-5; tentatively, D is TRBD2 (6 bases). Germline CDR1 is LNHDA and CDR2 is SQIVND (reference sequence). The CDR3 length is 15 residues. V lost 6 bases, J lost 2 bases, and 16 bases lay in between. The DNA of the CDR3 is TGTGCCAGTAGCGTCGGGGTGGGGGGTCAAGAGACCCAGTACTTC. Encoded protein: CASSVGVGGQETQYF.

This rearrangement joins TRBV6-6 to TRBJ1-2, with D tentatively TRBD1 (6 bases). There are 15 residues in the CDR3. Germline V CDR1 and CDR2: MNHNY, SVGAGI (reference sequence). V was trimmed by 2 bases and J by 6 bases, leaving 16 bases between them. For the CDR3, the DNA is TGTGCCAGCAGTTACACAACAACAGGGCGCGATGGCTACACCTTC. Its protein is CASSYTTTGRDGYTF.

This clone is a singleton in its sample. The genes are TRBV19 and TRBJ2-1; TRBD1 matches at 7 bases. The ends lost 6 bases at V and 0 bases at J; junction bases unmatched: 5. The length of the CDR3 is 15 residues. Germline assignment: CDR1 LNHDA and CDR2 SQIVND (reference sequence). Here the CDR3 DNA reads TGTGCCAGTAGAACGACAGGGAGCTCCTACAATGAGCAGTTCTTC. As protein: CASRTTGSSYNEQFF.

The rearrangement uses TRBV18 and TRBJ2-1, with D maybe TRBD1 (5 bases). Trimming took off 4 bases at V and 7 bases at J, with 8 bases between the two ends. CDR3 size: 12 residues. Germline values: CDR1 KGHSH, CDR2 LQKENI. The CDR3 loop reads CASSQKGNEQFF. As DNA, the CDR3 is TGTGCCAGCTCACAAAAGGGGAATGAGCAGTTCTTC.

By share, this clone ranks as medium-sized. The V and J genes are TRBV4-1 and TRBJ1-4; D gene ambiguous. V was shortened by 0 bases and J by 0 bases, with 8 bases between the two germline ends. This CDR3 has 16 residues. Germline V lookup: CDR1 MGHRA, CDR2 YSYEKL. The CDR3 DNA follows: TGCGCCAGCAGCCAAGAATGGCCCGCAACTAATGAAAAACTGTTTTTT. The encoded protein is CASSQEWPATNEKLFF.

The chain couples TRBV24-1 to TRBJ2-6; the D gene is possibly TRBD1 (5 bases). The CDR3 length is 18 residues. Germline V gene sequence: CDR1 KGHDR, CDR2 SFDVKD. V was clipped by 1 base and J by 0 bases, with 12 bases between them. For the CDR3, the DNA is TGTGCCACCAGTGATTTAAACCGACAGATCTCTGGGGCCAACGTCCTGACTTTC. Amino acid sequence: CATSDLNRQISGANVLTF.

This clone was recorded only once. The chain has TRBV3-1 (or the pseudogene TRBV3-2) and TRBJ2-3, with 11 positions matching TRBD1. The CDR3 consists of 19 residues. CDR1 and CDR2 (germline): LGHDT, YNNKEL (reference sequence). With V trimmed by 2 bases and J by 0 bases, 10 bases remained unmatched. This CDR3 reads CASSQSPAGQGGSTDTQYF. CDR3 bases: TGTGCCAGCAGCCAATCGCCAGCGGGACAGGGGGGTAGCACAGATACGCAGTATTTT.

This chain uses TRBV27 with TRBJ1-1; D uncertain. The CDR3 spans 14 residues. Deletions cut 0 bases from V and 3 bases from J, with 8 bases between. CDR1 MNHEY and CDR2 SMNVEV come from the germline V gene (reference sequence). Here the CDR3 reads CASSLSRIDTEAFF. In nucleotides, the CDR3 is TGTGCCAGCAGTTTATCGAGGATCGACACTGAAGCTTTCTTT.

This clone was picked up one time. The chain employs TRBV7-2 and TRBJ2-3; D ambiguous. The CDR3 spans 12 residues. The germline V gene encodes CDR1 SGHTA and CDR2 FQGNSA. The germline V and J ends were trimmed by 8 bases and 4 bases, with 10 bases remaining between them. The CDR3: CASLAYPDTQYF. For the CDR3, the DNA is TGTGCCAGCCTGGCTTACCCAGATACGCAGTATTTT.

The chain recombines TRBV29-1 with TRBJ2-7; D is unresolved. V was shortened by 4 bases and J by 2 bases, with 9 bases between the two germline ends. CDR1 and CDR2 (germline): SQVTM, ANQGSEA. The length of the CDR3 is 12 residues. The CDR3 DNA follows: TGCAGCGTTGTTAGTCTCACCTACGAGCAGTACTTC. Protein product: CSVVSLTYEQYF.

The CDR3 reads CSVDPWEGHSYEQYF. The CDR3 coding sequence is TGCAGCGTTGACCCCTGGGAGGGCCACTCCTACGAGCAGTACTTC. The chain joins TRBV29-1 to TRBJ2-7; 7 nucleotides line up with TRBD2. Trimming took 3 bases from V and 0 from J; bases not matched to a gene: 8. Per the germline V gene, CDR1 is SQVTM and CDR2 is ANQGSEA. The CDR3 contains 15 residues.

The chain recombines TRBV7-9 with TRBJ1-4; D may be TRBD1 (6 bases). This CDR3 contains 15 residues. Germline loops: CDR1 SEHNR, CDR2 FQNEAQ (reference sequence). V lost 5 bases and J lost 4, with 14 bases in between. CDR3 DNA sequence: TGTGCCAGCAGCCTTCGACAGGCGATTAATGAAAAACTGTTTTTT. Its translation is CASSLRQAINEKLFF.